This T cell receptor (beta chain) derives from a study of neoadjuvant anti-PD-1 for oral cavity cancer. Study-wide context: Non-progressing patients received a fourth nivolumab dose near day 43, then surgery on days 50-56. General study points: Post-nivolumab, blood T cell clonality was significantly elevated in non-responders.

This clone was observed a handful of times. No antigen is known for it. Germline CDR1 and CDR2: KGHSH and LQKENI. The CDR3 covers 17 residues. V was clipped by 2 bases and J by 3 bases; unmatched bases: 11. Clones were sequenced by immunoSEQ multiplex PCR, and TCRdb holds only the in-frame ones, with some missing. The sample shows about 14,000 clones, over 55% of them seen only once. The V call is TRBV18, the J call TRBJ2-7; 9 bases agree with TRBD1. Sequences were derived from PBMCs, sampled before nivolumab (anti-PD-1) treatment. This clonotype originated in a person between 35 and 79 years old with oral cavity squamous cell carcinoma. CDR3 region: CASSPAAFRGQGYEQYF. Here the CDR3 DNA reads TGTGCCAGCTCACCAGCCGCTTTTAGGGGACAGGGCTACGAGCAGTACTTC.